This TCR beta chain was observed in a study of blood T cell repertoires in COVID-19. V was pared by 0 bases and J by 4 bases, with 24 bases between. Per the germline V gene, CDR1 is SGDLS and CDR2 is YYNGEE. The CDR3 extends over 19 amino acids. Sequenced by immunoSEQ multiplex PCR; TCRdb stores in-frame clones only, minus some. The sample contains roughly 190,000 clones, about 93% of which appear only once. This chain joins TRBV9 and TRBJ2-3; D is perhaps TRBD1 (5 bases). The clonotype originates from a man in his fifties with acute or convalescent COVID-19. Sequencing was carried out using peripheral blood. CDR3 sequence: CASSVATPLGRAWADTQYF. The DNA for the CDR3 is TGTGCCAGCAGCGTAGCTACCCCCCTGGGCAGGGCCTGGGCAGATACGCAGTATTTT.